These 19 T cell receptor beta chains originate from one sample sequenced in a study of response to subunit inactivated influenza vaccine. TCRdb re-called the RT-PCR reads with MiXCR, one entry per CDR3 protein. Among 500,000 to 600,000 distinct CDR3 sequences listed, approximately 15% were seen once. This specimen was PBMCs from blood, taken 11 to 12 days after vaccination. These receptors were collected from a man between 45 and 60 years old who received an inactivated influenza vaccine.

This chain uses TRBV3-1 with TRBJ1-6; D uncertain. V was trimmed by 4 bases and J by 11 bases, leaving 15 bases between them. The CDR3 loop spans 14 amino acids. CDR1 is LGHDT and CDR2 is YNNKEL in the germline V gene (reference sequence). CDR3 sequence (DNA): TGTGCCAGCAGCCCGAATATCGAGGGAACACCCCTCCACTTT. Translated, it gives CASSPNIEGTPLHF.

CDR3 nucleotide sequence: TGTGCCAGCAATCCGACGGGCACTCTCAATCAGCCCCAGCATTTT. It is translated as CASNPTGTLNQPQHF. The J gene is TRBJ1-5, the V gene TRBV28; D gene uncertain. Trimming took off 7 bases at V and 3 bases at J, with 16 bases between the two ends. This CDR3 comprises 15 residues. Germline CDR1 MDHEN, CDR2 SYDVKM.

Only a few counts were recorded for this clonotype. This chain joins TRBV20-1 and TRBJ2-3; D call uncertain. Germline V gives CDR1 DFQATT, CDR2 SNEGSKA (reference sequence). The CDR3 is 15 residues long. Trimming cost V 3 bases and J 2 bases, with 15 bases left between them. CDR3 nucleotide sequence: TGCAGTGCTAGGAAGGCAGGAATGAACACAGATACGCAGTATTTT. Translated, it gives CSARKAGMNTDTQYF.

This clonotype occurred a few times. The chain is built from TRBV11-2 and TRBJ2-7, with D hard to call. CDR1 SGHAT and CDR2 FQNNGV come from the germline V gene. This CDR3 comprises 9 residues. V shed 2 bases and J shed 8 bases, with 1 base lying between them. CDR3 sequence: CASSLKQYF. In DNA form, the CDR3 reads TGTGCCAGCAGCTTAAAGCAGTACTTC. Full variable domain (remainder filled in from reference TRBV11-2 and TRBJ2-7): EAGVAQSPRYKIIEKRQSVAFWCNPISGHATLYWYQQILGQGPKLLIQFQNNGVVDDSQLPKDRFSAERLKGVDSTLKIQPAKLEDSAVYLCASSLKQYFGPGTRLTVT.

The genes are TRBV7-2 and TRBJ2-3, with 9 bases lining up with TRBD1. The germline V gene encodes CDR1 SGHTA and CDR2 FQGNSA. The length of the CDR3 is 15 residues. V lost 1 base and J lost 5; bases outside the gene matches: 4. CDR3 amino acids: CASSLGQGGKDTQYF. The CDR3 nucleotides read TGTGCCAGCAGCTTAGGACAGGGGGGCAAAGATACGCAGTATTTT.

Ten or more counts support this clonotype. This chain connects TRBV4-3 to TRBJ2-7; 8 positions agree with TRBD1. Trimming at V came to 0 bases and at J to 5 bases, leaving 3 bases not matched to a gene. CDR3 length: 14 amino acids. Germline V gene data show CDR1 as LGHNA and CDR2 as YSLEER. For the CDR3, the DNA is TGCGCCAGCAGCCAAGAAGACAGGGGTCACGAGCAGTACTTC. It encodes CASSQEDRGHEQYF.

This rearrangement joins TRBV5-1 to TRBJ2-6, with a tentative D call TRBD1 (5 bases). The CDR3 extends over 19 amino acids. Germline CDR1 and CDR2: SGHRS and YFSETQ. Trimming took 0 bases from V and 0 from J, leaving 16 bases between them. For the CDR3, the DNA is TGCGCCAGCAGCTTGGAAGGCCCAGGGCTACTCTCTGGGGCCAACGTCCTGACTTTC. Amino acids: CASSLEGPGLLSGANVLTF.

This clonotype was observed many times. The V gene is TRBV12-3 or TRBV12-4, the J gene TRBJ2-7; D possibly corresponds to TRBD2 (6 bases). This CDR3 region has 14 residues. Trimming took 5 bases from V and 1 from J, leaving 12 bases between them. CDR3 sequence: CASSPRGKSYEQYF. The CDR3 bases are TGTGCCAGCAGTCCCCGGGGGAAATCCTACGAGCAGTACTTC.

The chain employs TRBV6-1 and TRBJ2-1, with D perhaps TRBD1 or TRBD2 (5 bases each). Trimming pared 6 bases from V and 7 bases from J, leaving 10 bases between. The CDR3 covers 12 residues. Germline values: CDR1 MNHNS, CDR2 SASEGT. As DNA, the CDR3 is TGTGCCAGCAGGATAGAGGGGAATGAGCAGTTCTTC. It yields the protein CASRIEGNEQFF.

This clonotype has at least ten counts. The chain is built from TRBV28 and TRBJ2-7; weak D call: TRBD2 (7 bases). The germline gives CDR1 MDHEN, CDR2 SYDVKM. This CDR3 has 14 amino acids. V was cut by 2 bases and J by 6 bases, with 14 bases left in between. The CDR3 DNA sequence: TGTGCCAGCAGTTTAAGGGGGAGGGCCCGCGAGCAGTACTTC. Residues: CASSLRGRAREQYF.

A note on this clonotype: Being one base from a much bigger clone, this may be a read error. V gene TRBV5-1 combines with J gene TRBJ2-2; D remains ambiguous. The CDR3 runs to 15 residues. Germline CDR1 SGHRS, CDR2 YFSETQ. The V end lost 7 bases, the J end lost 2 bases, and 15 bases lay between the germline ends. CDR3 bases: TGCGCCAGCCGATCCCTGGCATCAAACACCGGGGAGCTGTTTTTT. This gives the protein CASRSLASNTGELFF.

This clonotype was found a few times. The chain links TRBV20-1 to TRBJ2-5; D is tentatively TRBD1 or TRBD2 (5 bases each). CDR3 length: 15 residues. Germline CDR1 is DFQATT and CDR2 is SNEGSKA (reference sequence). V was shortened by 3 bases and J by 4 bases, with 18 bases between the two germline ends. In DNA, the CDR3 is TGCAGTGCTAGTGATCCTGGGGGTGGGTCAGAGACCCAGTACTTC. As protein: CSASDPGGGSETQYF.

This clonotype has a count of ten or more. The chain joins TRBV12-3 or TRBV12-4 to TRBJ1-4; 10 nucleotides line up with TRBD1. V gave up 6 bases and J gave up 5 bases; unmatched junction bases: 6. The CDR3 extends over 15 amino acids. The CDR3 sequence: CASSPPTGGNEKLFF. The CDR3 nucleotides are TGTGCCAGCAGCCCTCCGACAGGGGGCAATGAAAAACTGTTTTTT.

This clonotype was observed a handful of times. The chain couples TRBV5-1 to TRBJ2-4; TRBD1 agrees at 9 bases. Germline V gene data show CDR1 as SGHRS and CDR2 as YFSETQ. The trim removed 1 base at V and 0 bases at J, leaving 2 bases unmatched. CDR3 length: 16 amino acids. DNA for the CDR3: TGCGCCAGCAGCTTGACAGGGGGCTTAGCCAAAAACATTCAGTACTTC. Translation gives CASSLTGGLAKNIQYF. The full variable domain, with the rest looked up from reference TRBV5-1 and TRBJ2-4, is KAGVTQTPRYLIKTRGQQVTLSCSPISGHRSVSWYQQTPGQGLQFLFEYFSETQRNKGNFPGRFSGRQFSNSRSEMNVSTLELGDSALYLCASSLTGGLAKNIQYFGAGTRLSVL.

This clonotype has a handful of counts. J is TRBJ2-1 and V is TRBV5-6; 7 bases are a match to TRBD1. After removal of 2 bases from V and 8 bases from J, the junction contained 4 bases not matched to a gene. The CDR3 runs 13 residues. In germline, CDR1 is SGHDT, CDR2 YYEEEE. CDR3 in amino acids: CASSFWTGYEQFF. For the CDR3, the DNA is TGTGCCAGCAGCTTTTGGACAGGCTATGAGCAGTTCTTC.

This clonotype was seen only a few times. V usage is TRBV2 and J usage is TRBJ2-4; the D call may be TRBD1 or TRBD2 (5 bases each). The CDR3 length is 12 residues. V lost 1 base to trimming and J lost 7 bases, with 5 bases between them. Germline lookup yields CDR1 SNHLY and CDR2 FYNNEI. The CDR3 DNA reads as TGTGCCAGCAGTGAAGGGGGGAACATTCAGTACTTC. As protein: CASSEGGNIQYF.

A few counts support this clonotype. The V gene is TRBV20-1, the J gene TRBJ1-5; D not resolved. The CDR3 contains 13 residues. Trimming pared 5 bases from V and 1 base from J, leaving 9 bases between. Germline V gene sequence: CDR1 DFQATT, CDR2 SNEGSKA (reference sequence). CDR3 sequence: CSAFPPSNQPQHF. CDR3 nucleotides: TGCAGTGCTTTCCCTCCCAGCAATCAGCCCCAGCATTTT.

Ten or more counts support this clonotype. This sequence joins TRBV4-2 and TRBJ2-1, with unresolved D. The germline V gene encodes CDR1 LGHNA and CDR2 YNFKEQ. The germline V and J ends were trimmed by 3 bases and 7 bases, with 16 bases remaining between them. This CDR3 contains 15 residues. CDR3 bases: TGTGCCAGCAGCCAGGGCGGTGTCGGGTCAAATGAGCAGTTCTTC. Residues: CASSQGGVGSNEQFF.

This clonotype showed up just a few times. The rearrangement links TRBV30 to TRBJ2-7; possible D gene TRBD2, 5 bases. The germline gives CDR1 GTSNPN, CDR2 SVGIG (reference sequence). The V end lost 0 bases, the J end lost 11 bases, and 20 bases lay between the germline ends. This CDR3 contains 14 residues. In DNA form, the CDR3 reads TGTGCCTGGAGTGTAAGTGTGTCGGGGTCCTCGAAGTACTTC. Its translation: CAWSVSVSGSSKYF.